This record covers a single T cell receptor beta chain. The target antigen is unknown. 60 Vbeta and 13 Jbeta primers were used in PCR. TCRdb's copy holds only in-frame clones and misses some; the assay was immunoSEQ multiplex PCR. The data hold some 120,000 clones, with over 70% observed a single time. This record comes from a study of cytomegalovirus exposure and HLA in healthy donors. Study context: Genotyping of roughly 400 donors showed that around 86% belonged to the Caucasian-associated ancestry cluster.

Regarding the study as a whole: In an earlier analysis, productive rearrangement rates for most beta V segments clustered near 87% or 30%. It was likely that a cluster of highly shared sequence variants was a sequencing artifact. Researchers had no immune exposure information except CMV serostatus available.

The CDR3 totals 13 residues. The germline gives CDR1 SGDLS, CDR2 YYNGEE. Trimming cost V 0 bases and J 8 bases, with 11 bases left between them. The source material was PBMCs. The rearrangement uses TRBV9 and TRBJ1-2; D is possibly TRBD1 (6 bases). This clonotype was sampled from a middle-aged woman in good health and CMV-seropositive. CDR3 amino acids: CASSVAGVVGYTF. In DNA form, the CDR3 reads TGTGCCAGCAGCGTAGCAGGGGTGGTGGGCTACACCTTC.